This T cell receptor (beta chain) was profiled in a study of blood T cells in healthy people across ages. CDR3 size: 16 residues. CDR1 is SEHNR and CDR2 is FQNEAQ in the germline V gene (reference sequence). After removal of 5 bases from V and 6 bases from J, the junction contained 6 bases not matched to a gene. PCR was performed a second time for about 7 to 12 cycles using a sample-barcoded 5' primer and a J-beta primer mix. Via MiXCR, TCRdb re-called the 5' RACE reads, giving one row per CDR3 protein. This table holds hundreds of thousands of distinct CDR3 sequences, over 40% found once. The sequencing sample was made of blood. The chain uses TRBV7-9 and TRBJ2-1; TRBD2 agrees at 14 bases. The sequence derives from a woman older than 75 in good health. This CDR3 reads CASSSSGTSGGNEQFF. CDR3 sequence (DNA): TGTGCCAGCAGCAGTTCCGGGACTAGCGGGGGCAATGAGCAGTTCTTC. Combining the CDR3 with reference TRBV7-9 and TRBJ2-1 gives the whole variable domain DTGVSQNPRHKITKRGQNVTFRCDPISEHNRLYWYRQTLGQGPEFLTYFQNEAQLEKSRLLSDRFSAERPKGSFSTLEIQRTEQGDSAMYLCASSSSGTSGGNEQFFGPGTRLTVL.